This entry lists 17 T cell receptor beta chains sequenced from one sample in a study of T cell changes during pregnancy in multiple sclerosis (dated by TCRdb to about 2019). Library construction relied on the immunoSEQ multiplex PCR assay. TCRdb's version of the immuneACCESS table is confined to in-frame rearrangements and falls short of the full clone set. An unresolved V gene accounts for under half of the shortfall where checked; the remainder is of unknown origin. The table for this sample lists 35,000 or so clones; around 90% of them were counted only once. The ten largest account for 0.7% to 0.8% of the sample. The input for sequencing was CD4+ T cells from peripheral blood mononuclear cells, taken after pregnancy. Receptors originate from a female donor in good health, enrolled as a control in a pregnancy study.

J is TRBJ2-1 and V is TRBV5-1; a weak D match, TRBD2 (5 bases). The germline gives CDR1 SGHRS, CDR2 YFSETQ. The V and J ends lost 7 bases and 6 bases respectively, with 11 bases between them. This CDR3 is 12 amino acids long. DNA for the CDR3: TGCGCCAGCCGGGAAGGTAGCAATGAGCAGTTCTTC. It is translated as CASREGSNEQFF. Drawing the rest from reference TRBV5-1 and TRBJ2-1, the complete variable domain is KAGVTQTPRYLIKTRGQQVTLSCSPISGHRSVSWYQQTPGQGLQFLFEYFSETQRNKGNFPGRFSGRQFSNSRSEMNVSTLELGDSALYLCASREGSNEQFFGPGTRLTVL.

This clone was picked up one time. The V call is TRBV19, the J call TRBJ1-2, with TRBD1 as a possible D gene (5 bases). Trimming took 3 bases from V and 8 from J, leaving 16 bases between them. CDR3 size: 14 residues. Germline CDR1 LNHDA, CDR2 SQIVND (reference sequence). The CDR3 loop is CASSIPPPGNGYTF. DNA of the CDR3: TGTGCCAGTAGTATCCCCCCACCAGGGAACGGCTACACCTTC. Supplemented by reference TRBV19 and TRBJ1-2, the full variable domain reads DGGITQSPKYLFRKEGQNVTLSCEQNLNHDAMYWYRQDPGQGLRLIYYSQIVNDFQKGDIAEGYSVSREKKESFPLTVTSAQKNPTAFYLCASSIPPPGNGYTFGSGTRLTVV.

V gene TRBV7-2 combines with J gene TRBJ2-2; 10 bases align to TRBD2. This CDR3 has 18 residues. Germline trimming cut 2 bases from V and 7 bases from J; bases unmatched to any gene: 13. Germline V CDR1 and CDR2: SGHTA, FQGNSA. The CDR3 nucleotides read TGTGCCAGCAGCTTAAGATCCCTGGCTAGCGGGGGTAGCGGGGAGCTGTTTTTT. Residues: CASSLRSLASGGSGELFF.

The J gene is TRBJ2-5, the V gene TRBV14; D is perhaps TRBD2 (6 bases). V lost 0 bases, J lost 9 bases, and 17 bases lay in between. This CDR3 comprises 15 residues. Germline loops: CDR1 SGHDN, CDR2 FVKESK. CDR3 sequence (DNA): TGTGCCAGCAGCCAAGATTGGCCTAGCGCCGGGCCCCAGTACTTC. It encodes CASSQDWPSAGPQYF.

V and J are TRBV20-1 and TRBJ1-1; maybe TRBD1 (5 bases). This CDR3 region has 11 residues. V shed 4 bases and J shed 5 bases, with 8 bases lying between them. Germline values: CDR1 DFQATT, CDR2 SNEGSKA (reference sequence). The CDR3 DNA reads TGCAGTGCTAAGGGGCGAACTGAAGCTTTCTTT. Protein sequence: CSAKGRTEAFF.

The chain carries TRBV27 and TRBJ2-1; 9 nucleotides line up with TRBD2. Germline loops: CDR1 MNHEY, CDR2 SMNVEV (reference sequence). The CDR3 spans 15 residues. The V and J ends lost 6 bases and 2 bases, in that order; junction bases with no gene match: 5. Written as DNA, the CDR3 is TGTGCCAGCAGCGATAGCGGGAGAACCTACAATGAGCAGTTCTTC. Translated: CASSDSGRTYNEQFF.

The chain couples TRBV7-9 to TRBJ2-2; D is undetermined. V was pared by 1 base and J by 6 bases, with 6 bases between. CDR1 is SEHNR, CDR2 FQNEAQ, per germline (reference sequence). This CDR3 is 13 amino acids long. The CDR3 region is CASSLEGAGELFF. The DNA for the CDR3 is TGTGCCAGCAGCTTAGAAGGAGCCGGGGAGCTGTTTTTT.

In DNA, the CDR3 is TGTGCCAGCAGGATAGAGCGGGATTCCGCCAATGAGCAGTTCTTC. Amino acids: CASRIERDSANEQFF. The chain combines TRBV2 with TRBJ2-1, with 7 bases fitting TRBD2. The CDR3 covers 15 residues. CDR1 and CDR2 (germline): SNHLY, FYNNEI. Trimming took 6 bases from V and 6 from J; bases not matched to a gene: 11.

This clone was counted a single time. The chain employs TRBV7-3 and TRBJ2-1; 12 bases match TRBD2. CDR1 is SGHTA and CDR2 is FQGTGA in the germline V gene. V lost 5 bases, J lost 7 bases, and 12 bases stayed unmatched. CDR3 size: 17 residues. In DNA form, the CDR3 reads TGTGCCAGCAGCCTCGGAAACCTAGCGGGAGGGGGAAATGAGCAGTTCTTC. Protein: CASSLGNLAGGGNEQFF.

CDR3: CASSLPGQGAGGYTF. The DNA for the CDR3 is TGTGCCAGCAGCTTGCCGGGACAGGGGGCTGGTGGCTACACCTTC. The chain recombines TRBV7-9 with TRBJ1-2, with 12 bases that match TRBD1. The germline V gene encodes CDR1 SEHNR and CDR2 FQNEAQ (reference sequence). J was trimmed by 7 bases and V by 3 bases; bases with no gene match: 6. The CDR3 runs to 15 residues.

This clone showed up just once. The V gene is TRBV28, the J gene TRBJ2-7; maybe TRBD2 (6 bases). Between the trimmed V and J ends, which lost 2 bases and 0 bases, there was a span of 11 bases. The CDR3 sequence is 15 residues long. The germline gives CDR1 MDHEN, CDR2 SYDVKM. CDR3 nucleotide sequence: TGTGCCAGCAGTTTAGTTGGCGGGGTCTCCTACGAGCAGTACTTC. Translation gives CASSLVGGVSYEQYF.

The table lists this clone with a few counts. The chain joins TRBV9 to TRBJ1-1; no definite D call. CDR1 is SGDLS, CDR2 YYNGEE, per germline. The length of the CDR3 is 12 residues. The germline V and J ends were trimmed by 3 bases and 8 bases, with 11 bases remaining between them. In DNA form, the CDR3 reads TGTGCCAGCAGCGACAGAAAAGGAGAAGCTTTCTTT. Its protein product is CASSDRKGEAFF.

The CDR3 sequence: CASSSGTGGTTDTQYF. Here the CDR3 DNA reads TGTGCCAGCAGCTCGGGGACAGGGGGTACGACAGATACGCAGTATTTT. The rearrangement links TRBV7-9 to TRBJ2-3; 11 bases agree with TRBD1. V dropped 4 bases and J dropped 3; count of bases not matched to a gene: 6. Germline loops: CDR1 SEHNR, CDR2 FQNEAQ (reference sequence). This CDR3 has 16 amino acids.

This chain links TRBV6-1 with TRBJ2-2; 8 bases agree with TRBD1. This CDR3 has 16 amino acids. The V segment lost 4 bases and the J segment 7 bases; nucleotides outside the gene matches: 11. Looked up from germline, CDR1 is MNHNS and CDR2 is SASEGT. This chain's CDR3 is CASSARSQGAGGELFF. The DNA of the CDR3 is TGTGCCAGCAGTGCCCGGTCTCAGGGGGCAGGCGGGGAGCTGTTTTTT.

J is TRBJ2-3 and V is TRBV19, with 7 bases that match TRBD2. V trimming: 3 bases; J trimming: 2 bases; junction bases outside the gene matches: 8. The CDR3 contains 16 residues. Germline V gene data show CDR1 as LNHDA and CDR2 as SQIVND (reference sequence). The CDR3 loop reads CASSIGASGITDTQYF. In DNA, the CDR3 is TGTGCCAGTAGTATTGGGGCGAGCGGGATCACAGATACGCAGTATTTT.

The CDR3 DNA sequence: TGTGCCAGCACTAACATCGGAGTAGCTAACTATGGCTACACCTTC. It is translated as CASTNIGVANYGYTF. V gene TRBV6-5 combines with J gene TRBJ1-2, with D unresolved. The V gene's germline CDR1 is MNHEY and CDR2 SVGAGI. V lost 7 bases and J 0 bases, leaving 15 bases between the germline ends. The CDR3 loop spans 15 amino acids.

The chain has TRBV2 and TRBJ1-2; tentatively, D is TRBD1 (6 bases). CDR1 is SNHLY and CDR2 is FYNNEI in the germline V gene. V lost 7 bases, J lost 8 bases, and 17 bases lay in between. This CDR3 comprises 13 residues. The CDR3 sequence is CASTLGGGAGYTF. CDR3 nucleotide sequence: TGTGCCAGCACTTTGGGGGGGGGCGCCGGCTACACCTTC.